This T cell receptor (beta chain) was obtained from a study of blood T cell repertoires in COVID-19. The method was immunoSEQ multiplex PCR; TCRdb's version includes in-frame clones alone and lacks a portion of them. The top ten clones hold 5% to 5.5% of a sample with a few hundred thousand clones, over 80% of them seen once. Adults between about 18 and 89 years of age took part from under 25 US areas. Resolution of symptoms, clearance, or two negative PCRs was present in recovered Cohort 3 donors. Trimming pared 4 bases from V and 2 bases from J, leaving 23 bases between. The CDR3 totals 19 residues. CDR1 is MNHEY, CDR2 SVGEGT, per germline.

The receptor was isolated from a woman aged 50 to 60 who had recovered from COVID-19. The sequenced sample was PBMCs or T cells enriched from blood (not recorded which). The rearrangement joins TRBV6-2 or TRBV6-3 to TRBJ1-4; the D gene is possibly TRBD1 (6 bases). The CDR3 coding sequence is TGTGCCAGCAGTTCGGGACATCAGGGGATAAAAAGCACTAATGAAAAACTGTTTTTT. Amino acid sequence: CASSSGHQGIKSTNEKLFF.